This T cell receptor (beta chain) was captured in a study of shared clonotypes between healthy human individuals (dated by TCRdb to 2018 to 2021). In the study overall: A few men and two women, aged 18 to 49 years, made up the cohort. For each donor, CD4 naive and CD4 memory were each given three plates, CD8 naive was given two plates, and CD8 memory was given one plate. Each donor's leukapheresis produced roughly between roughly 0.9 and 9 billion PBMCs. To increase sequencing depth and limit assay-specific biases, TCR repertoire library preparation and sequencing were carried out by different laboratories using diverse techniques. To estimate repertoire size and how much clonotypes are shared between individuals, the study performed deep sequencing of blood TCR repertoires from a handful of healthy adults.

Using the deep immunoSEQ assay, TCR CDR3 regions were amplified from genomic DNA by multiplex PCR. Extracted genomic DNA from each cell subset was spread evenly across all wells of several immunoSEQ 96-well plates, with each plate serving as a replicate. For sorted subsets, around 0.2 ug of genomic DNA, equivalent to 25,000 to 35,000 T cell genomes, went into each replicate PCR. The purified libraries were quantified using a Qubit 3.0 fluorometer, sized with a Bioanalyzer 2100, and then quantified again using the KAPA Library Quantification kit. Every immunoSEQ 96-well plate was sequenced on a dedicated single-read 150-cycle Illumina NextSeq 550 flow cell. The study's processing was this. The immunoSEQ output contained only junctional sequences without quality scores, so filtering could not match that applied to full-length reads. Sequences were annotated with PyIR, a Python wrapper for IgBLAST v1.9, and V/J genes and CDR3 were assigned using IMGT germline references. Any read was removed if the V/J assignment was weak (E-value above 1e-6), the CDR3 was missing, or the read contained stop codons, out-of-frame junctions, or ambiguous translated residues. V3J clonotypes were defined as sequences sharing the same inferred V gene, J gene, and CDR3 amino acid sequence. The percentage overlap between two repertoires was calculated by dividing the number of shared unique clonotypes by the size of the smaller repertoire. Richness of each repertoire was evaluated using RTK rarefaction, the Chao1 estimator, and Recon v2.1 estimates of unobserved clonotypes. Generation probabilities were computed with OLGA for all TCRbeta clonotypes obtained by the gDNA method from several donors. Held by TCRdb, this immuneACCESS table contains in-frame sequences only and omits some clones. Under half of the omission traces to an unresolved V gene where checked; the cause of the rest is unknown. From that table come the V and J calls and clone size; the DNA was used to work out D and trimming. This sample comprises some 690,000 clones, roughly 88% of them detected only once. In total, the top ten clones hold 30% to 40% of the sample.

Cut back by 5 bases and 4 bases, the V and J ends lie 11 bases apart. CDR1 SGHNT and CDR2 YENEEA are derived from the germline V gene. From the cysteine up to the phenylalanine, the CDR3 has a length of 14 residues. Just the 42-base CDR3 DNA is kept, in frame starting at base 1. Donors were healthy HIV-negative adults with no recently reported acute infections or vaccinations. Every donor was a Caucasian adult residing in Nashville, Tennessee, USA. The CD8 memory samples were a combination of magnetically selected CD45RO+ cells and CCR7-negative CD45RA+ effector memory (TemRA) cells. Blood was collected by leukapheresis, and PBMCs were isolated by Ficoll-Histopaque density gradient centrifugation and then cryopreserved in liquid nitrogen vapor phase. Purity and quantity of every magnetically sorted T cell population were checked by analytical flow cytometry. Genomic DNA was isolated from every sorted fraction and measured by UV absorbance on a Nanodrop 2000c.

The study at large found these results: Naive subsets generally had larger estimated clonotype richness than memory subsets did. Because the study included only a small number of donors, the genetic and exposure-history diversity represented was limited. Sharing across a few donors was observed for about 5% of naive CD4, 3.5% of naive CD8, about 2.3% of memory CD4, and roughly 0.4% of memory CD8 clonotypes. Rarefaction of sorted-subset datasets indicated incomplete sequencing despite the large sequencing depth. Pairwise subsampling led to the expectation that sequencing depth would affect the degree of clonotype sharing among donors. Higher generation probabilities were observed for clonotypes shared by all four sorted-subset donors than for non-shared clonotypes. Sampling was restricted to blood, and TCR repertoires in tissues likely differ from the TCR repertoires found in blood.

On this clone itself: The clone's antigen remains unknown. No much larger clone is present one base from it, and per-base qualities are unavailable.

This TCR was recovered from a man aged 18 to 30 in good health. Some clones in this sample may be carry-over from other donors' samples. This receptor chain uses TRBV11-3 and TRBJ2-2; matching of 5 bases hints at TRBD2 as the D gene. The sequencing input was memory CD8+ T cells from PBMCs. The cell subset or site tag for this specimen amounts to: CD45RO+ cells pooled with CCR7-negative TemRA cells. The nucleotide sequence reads TGTGCCAGCAGCCACGCCCGGGGCACCGGGGAGCTGTTTTTT. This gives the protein CASSHARGTGELFF.